The 9 T cell receptor beta chains in this list originate from one sample, sequenced in a study of PD-1 blockade in classical Hodgkin lymphoma. Every patient experienced relapse after autologous stem cell transplantation, and brentuximab vedotin exposure varied. The study isolated CD8+ T cells from thawed PBMCs by magnetic negative selection. The assay was immunoSEQ multiplex PCR, and TCRdb's table has in-frame clones only and misses some. The sample contains some 25,000 clones, around 88% of which appear only once. The input for sequencing was CD8+ T cells from blood, taken at baseline. The receptors derive from a human donor with classical Hodgkin lymphoma.

V is TRBV18 and J is TRBJ2-7, with D unclear. There are 15 residues in the CDR3. The V gene lost 3 bases and the J gene lost 5 bases, with 17 bases spanning the gap. Per the germline V gene, CDR1 is KGHSH and CDR2 is LQKENI. The CDR3 sequence: CASSPRQHQRDEQYF. The CDR3, as DNA: TGTGCCAGCTCACCGAGACAACACCAAAGGGACGAGCAGTACTTC.

This chain joins TRBV27 and TRBJ1-5; D gene ambiguous. There are 13 residues in the CDR3. Trimming stripped 6 bases from V and 7 bases from J, with 13 bases between. The germline CDR1 and CDR2 sequences are MNHEY and SMNVEV (reference sequence). The CDR3 here is CASSPTGPQPQHF. In DNA, the CDR3 is TGTGCCAGCAGCCCAACCGGGCCCCAGCCCCAGCATTTT.

The J gene is TRBJ2-7, the V gene TRBV5-4; D is ambiguous. V lost 3 bases and J 0 bases, leaving 10 bases between the germline ends. The CDR3 runs 14 residues. Germline values: CDR1 SGHNT, CDR2 YYREEE (reference sequence). Here the CDR3 reads CASSSPGSSYEQYF. The CDR3 nucleotides read TGTGCCAGCAGCTCCCCCGGTAGCTCCTACGAGCAGTACTTC.

This chain links TRBV11-2 with TRBJ2-1, with 11 bases identical to TRBD2. The CDR3 runs 18 residues. Germline V gene sequence: CDR1 SGHAT, CDR2 FQNNGV. The junction had 14 bases not matched to a gene; V was cut back by 2 bases and J by 8 bases. CDR3 residues: CASSLFSPPGTSGHEQFF. CDR3 nucleotides: TGTGCCAGCAGCTTATTCTCCCCACCCGGGACTAGCGGCCATGAGCAGTTCTTC.

The chain joins TRBV28 to TRBJ1-5; D call uncertain. V lost 2 bases and J lost 7, with 18 bases in between. Germline CDR1 is MDHEN and CDR2 is SYDVKM. The CDR3 covers 16 residues. The CDR3 bases are TGTGCCAGCAGTTTAGACCTGGCAGCCTCCGGGCAGCCCCAGCATTTT. Its translation: CASSLDLAASGQPQHF.

The genes are TRBV14 and TRBJ2-1, with TRBD2 matching 9 bases. With 1 base clipped from V and 9 bases from J, the junction kept 10 bases outside the gene matches. Looked up from germline, CDR1 is SGHDN and CDR2 is FVKESK. The length of the CDR3 is 16 residues. CDR3 sequence: CASSQAPSGVGTEQFF. Here the CDR3 DNA reads TGTGCCAGCAGCCAAGCCCCTAGCGGGGTGGGCACTGAGCAGTTCTTC.

V gene TRBV27 combines with J gene TRBJ1-4; D is possibly TRBD1 (6 bases). Trimming left V 3 bases short and J 7 bases short, with 18 bases between. The CDR3 sequence is 16 residues long. In germline, CDR1 is MNHEY, CDR2 SMNVEV (reference sequence). In nucleotides, the CDR3 is TGTGCCAGCAGTTTTTTGGGGGGCCGGTTCTCTGAAAAACTGTTTTTT. Translated, it gives CASSFLGGRFSEKLFF.

The chain links TRBV5-6 to TRBJ1-1; D unclear. Trimming stripped 0 bases from V and 11 bases from J, with 14 bases between. Germline CDR1 reads SGHDT; CDR2 reads YYEEEE. This CDR3 comprises 13 residues. CDR3 residues: CASSLVRQDGAFF. DNA for the CDR3: TGTGCCAGCAGCTTGGTTCGGCAGGACGGGGCTTTCTTT.

This sequence joins TRBV4-1 and TRBJ2-3; D gene ambiguous. Germline V gene lookup returns CDR1 MGHRA and CDR2 YSYEKL. The CDR3 runs to 14 residues. Trimming pared 0 bases from V and 4 bases from J, leaving 8 bases between. The CDR3 reads CASSQDRVPDTQYF. CDR3 nucleotide sequence: TGCGCCAGCAGCCAAGATAGGGTCCCAGATACGCAGTATTTT.